This entry lists 5 T cell receptor beta chains sequenced from one sample in a study of cytomegalovirus exposure and HLA in healthy donors. 13 Jbeta primers and 60 Vbeta primers were used for the PCR. Assay: immunoSEQ multiplex PCR; the TCRdb copy retains only in-frame clones and omits some. Here the sample spans over 120,000 clones, approximately 80% being singletons. The sample comprised PBMCs. The source is a male donor in good health and CMV-seronegative.

The genes are TRBV7-2 and TRBJ1-6; TRBD1 is a possible D gene (6 bases). Germline CDR1 is SGHTA and CDR2 is FQGNSA. The CDR3 sequence is 14 residues long. Trimming cost V 5 bases and J 4 bases, with 9 bases left between them. For the CDR3, the DNA is TGTGCCAGCAGCGGGGGGGCATATAATTCACCCCTCCACTTT. As protein: CASSGGAYNSPLHF.

Only a few counts were recorded for this clone. The chain is built from TRBV27 and TRBJ2-5, with a weak D call TRBD2 (6 bases). The J call may be wrong; the DNA end is better matched by TRBJ2-7. CDR3 length: 12 residues. The germline gives CDR1 MNHEY, CDR2 SMNVEV (reference sequence). The CDR3 protein is CASSLQGGEQYF. As DNA, the CDR3 is TGTGCCAGCAGTTTACAGGGAGGCGAGCAGTACTTC.

This chain joins TRBV13 and TRBJ2-1; D is undetermined. The CDR3 contains 19 residues. Germline V gives CDR1 PRHDT, CDR2 FYEKMQ (reference sequence). The V and J ends lost 4 bases and 0 bases respectively, with 22 bases between them. The CDR3 nucleotides are TGTGCCAGCAGCTCCCCCCCTATCGATTCGTCGAGCTCCTACAATGAGCAGTTCTTC. This codes for CASSSPPIDSSSSYNEQFF.

This chain joins TRBV6-5 and TRBJ1-3, with D possibly TRBD1 on 5 matching bases. V was cut by 6 bases and J by 4 bases, with 16 bases left in between. Germline CDR1 reads MNHEY; CDR2 reads SVGAGI. The CDR3 is made up of 15 amino acids. CDR3 loop: CASRPPGDSGNTIYF. DNA for the CDR3: TGTGCCAGCAGGCCTCCTGGGGACTCGGGAAACACCATATATTTT.

This clone was seen only once. This chain connects TRBV30 to TRBJ2-5; tentative D call: TRBD2 (6 bases). The germline V and J ends were trimmed by 4 bases and 5 bases, with 17 bases remaining between them. Germline V gene sequence: CDR1 GTSNPN, CDR2 SVGIG (reference sequence). CDR3 length: 14 amino acids. DNA of the CDR3: TGTGCCTGGACGGGAGTACGGCTTCGGGAGACCCAGTACTTC. This encodes CAWTGVRLRETQYF.